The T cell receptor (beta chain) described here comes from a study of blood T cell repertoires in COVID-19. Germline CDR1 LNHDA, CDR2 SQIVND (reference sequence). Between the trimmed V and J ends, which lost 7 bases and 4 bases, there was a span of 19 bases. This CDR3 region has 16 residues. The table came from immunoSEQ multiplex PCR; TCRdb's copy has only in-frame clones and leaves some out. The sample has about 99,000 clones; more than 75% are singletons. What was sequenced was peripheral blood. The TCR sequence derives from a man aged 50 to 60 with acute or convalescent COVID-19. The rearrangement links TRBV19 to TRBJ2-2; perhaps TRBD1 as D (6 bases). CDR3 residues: CASTTTGGMGTGELFF. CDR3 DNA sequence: TGTGCCAGTACCACGACAGGTGGAATGGGCACCGGGGAGCTGTTTTTT.